Listed here are 8 T cell receptor beta chains from one sample, sequenced in a study of blood T cell repertoires in COVID-19. The assay was immunoSEQ multiplex PCR, and TCRdb's table has in-frame clones only and misses some. The repertoire includes 130,000 to 150,000 clones, around 81% of them detected once, and 10% to 15% sits in the top ten. The sample taken for sequencing was peripheral blood. The receptors derive from a man in his sixties with active or convalescent COVID-19.

This chain joins TRBV7-2 and TRBJ1-2, with TRBD1 matching over 9 bases. CDR1 is SGHTA and CDR2 is FQGNSA in the germline V gene. V lost 3 bases and J lost 10; bases outside the gene matches: 3. This CDR3 is 12 amino acids long. CDR3 in amino acids: CASSLGQGYYTF. The CDR3 DNA sequence: TGTGCCAGCAGCTTGGGACAGGGTTACTACACCTTC.

The V and J genes are TRBV28 and TRBJ1-1, with a possible D match to TRBD1 (6 bases). With 8 bases removed from V and 6 bases from J, the gap between germline ends came to 19 bases. Germline CDR1 reads MDHEN; CDR2 reads SYDVKM. The CDR3 contains 14 residues. CDR3 residues: CASSLGQFIAEAFF. The CDR3 DNA is TGTGCCAGCTCTCTCGGACAGTTCATCGCTGAAGCTTTCTTT.

This clone was detected a few times. This CDR3 reads CASSKTSTSGRYEQYF. Written as DNA, the CDR3 is TGTGCCAGCAGCAAAACCTCTACTAGCGGGAGGTACGAGCAGTACTTC. This chain links TRBV5-6 with TRBJ2-7; 12 bases map to TRBD2. The V gene end was trimmed by 4 bases and the J gene end by 4 bases; junction bases not matched to a gene: 9. This CDR3 contains 16 residues. Germline CDR1 is SGHDT and CDR2 is YYEEEE.

This clone has just a few counts. The chain's CDR3 is CASSSRQGTYEQYF. As DNA, the CDR3 is TGTGCCAGCAGCTCTCGACAGGGAACCTACGAGCAGTACTTC. This chain joins TRBV6-5 and TRBJ2-7; the match to TRBD1 covers 7 bases. The V segment lost 6 bases and the J segment 2 bases; nucleotides outside the gene matches: 7. This CDR3 is 14 amino acids long. The germline V gene has CDR1 MNHEY and CDR2 SVGAGI.

This clone came up a few times. The CDR3, as DNA: TGTGCCTCTGACAGGGGCGAGAACACTGAAGCTTTCTTT. It codes for CASDRGENTEAFF. This chain uses TRBV19 with TRBJ1-1, with 8 bases matching TRBD1. Trimming cost V 11 bases and J 1 base; bases outside gene matches: 6. CDR1 is LNHDA, CDR2 SQIVND, per germline (reference sequence). The CDR3 has 13 amino acids.

V gene TRBV7-9 combines with J gene TRBJ2-2; D gene unclear. The CDR3 loop spans 15 amino acids. Germline loops: CDR1 SEHNR, CDR2 FQNEAQ (reference sequence). V gave up 0 bases and J gave up 2 bases, with 7 bases separating them. The CDR3 sequence is CASSLAASNTGELFF. CDR3 in DNA: TGTGCCAGCAGCTTAGCGGCATCCAACACCGGGGAGCTGTTTTTT.

The chain uses TRBV7-2 and TRBJ2-3, with D possibly TRBD1 on 5 matching bases. The CDR3 is 15 residues long. V lost 2 bases to trimming and J lost 1 base, with 10 bases between them. Per germline, CDR1 SGHTA and CDR2 FQGNSA. CDR3 sequence reads: CASSLNGARTDTQYF. CDR3 in DNA: TGTGCCAGCAGCTTAAATGGGGCCCGCACAGATACGCAGTATTTT.

This clone has a handful of counts. The CDR3 nucleotides read TGTGCCATCAGTGAGATAGCAGGGGAGAGCACAGATACGCAGTATTTT. Amino acids: CAISEIAGESTDTQYF. The chain links TRBV10-3 to TRBJ2-3; tentatively, D is TRBD1 (6 bases). V lost 2 bases and J lost 0, with 12 bases in between. The germline CDR1 and CDR2 sequences are ENHRY and SYGVKD. CDR3 length: 16 amino acids.